This TCR beta chain is from a study of shared clonotypes between healthy human individuals. The naive CD8 subset, CD45RO-negative cells positively selected for CCR7, excluded terminally differentiated effector memory CD45RA+ cells. Donors, without exception, were Caucasian adults residing in Nashville, Tennessee. Each subset's genomic DNA was split evenly across several immunoSEQ plates. TCRdb's table, derived via immunoSEQ multiplex PCR, lists solely in-frame clones and lacks some. This table holds under 2,000,000 clones, about 95% found once. The V gene lost 0 bases and the J gene lost 5 bases, with 9 bases spanning the gap. This CDR3 spans 14 amino acids. Germline V gene lookup returns CDR1 SGDLS and CDR2 YYNGEE.

This clonotype was sampled from a man aged 18 to 30 in good health. This chain links TRBV9 with TRBJ2-1; no clear D. The sequenced material came from naive CD8+ T cells sorted from blood. The CDR3 region has the DNA TGTGCCAGCAGCGTAGCCAACTTAGACAATGAGCAGTTCTTC. It specifies CASSVANLDNEQFF.